The rows below give T cell receptor beta chains drawn from one sample of a study of radiotherapy plus CTLA-4 blockade in lung cancer. Method: immunoSEQ multiplex PCR; TCRdb's copy keeps in-frame clones and lacks some. This sample has about 88,000 clones; approximately 79% occur once, and the top ten carry more than 13%. Sequenced here: peripheral blood, sampled from a patient treated with radiotherapy plus ipilimumab. Receptors originate from a human donor with non-small cell lung cancer that progressed on radiotherapy plus ipilimumab. The CDR3 runs from the conserved cysteine through the conserved F or W. D genes are given only for firm matches. Rows may omit the clone size; those that give it use once, few, many or a size class.

cdr3_aa | cdr3_nt | j_call | clone_size | d_call | v_call
CAISELGNTEAFF | TGTGCCATCAGTGAGTTGGGGAACACTGAAGCTTTCTTT | TRBJ1-1 | few | NA | TRBV10-3
CASSLRNTGELFF | TGTGCCAGCAGTTTAAGGAACACCGGGGAGCTGTTTTTT | TRBJ2-2 | NA | NA | TRBV13
CASEGQGKETQYF | TGTGCCAGTGAGGGACAGGGAAAAGAGACCCAGTACTTC | TRBJ2-5 | few | TRBD1 | TRBV7-4
CASSHSGANVLTF | TGCGCCAGCAGCCACTCTGGGGCCAACGTCCTGACTTTC | TRBJ2-6 | NA | NA | TRBV4-3
CASSLIRSEAFF | TGTGCCAGCAGCTTAATCCGCTCTGAAGCTTTCTTT | TRBJ1-1 | NA | NA | TRBV7-3
CASRLRQGNTEAFF | TGCGCCAGCAGACTCAGGCAGGGGAACACTGAAGCTTTCTTT | TRBJ1-1 | NA | NA | TRBV5-1
CASSPAQGTNTIYF | TGCGCCAGCAGCCCCGCACAGGGTACTAACACCATATATTTT | TRBJ1-3 | NA | NA | TRBV4-1
CSVVRGGSTDTQYF | TGCAGCGTTGTGCGGGGGGGTAGCACAGATACGCAGTATTTT | TRBJ2-3 | NA | TRBD2 | TRBV29-1
CASSTVDSEAFF | TGTGCCAGCAGCACCGTTGACAGTGAAGCTTTCTTT | TRBJ1-1 | NA | NA | TRBV5-6
CASSLDFGQTDTQYF | TGTGCCAGCAGCTTGGATTTCGGACAAACAGATACGCAGTATTTT | TRBJ2-3 | once | NA | TRBV5-4
CASSQGGLNYGYTF | TGTGCCAGCAGCCAGGGCGGTTTGAACTATGGCTACACCTTC | TRBJ1-2 | few | NA | TRBV5-4
CASSLDPTAGSEAFF | TGTGCCAGCAGCTTAGATCCCACGGCGGGCAGCGAAGCTTTCTTT | TRBJ1-1 | few | NA | TRBV11-2
CAWSWRGAGNTIYF | TGTGCCTGGTCGTGGAGGGGAGCGGGAAACACCATATATTTT | TRBJ1-3 | few | NA | TRBV30
CASTASLFGNTIYF | TGTGCCAGCACCGCGTCTCTCTTCGGAAACACCATATATTTT | TRBJ1-3 | NA | NA | TRBV6-6
CASSFDAGLAPQETQYF | TGTGCCAGCAGCTTCGACGCGGGACTAGCCCCACAAGAGACCCAGTACTTC | TRBJ2-5 | NA | TRBD2 | TRBV11-2
CASSAYGLGAYEQYF | TGTGCCAGCAGCGCATACGGACTAGGGGCCTACGAGCAGTACTTC | TRBJ2-7 | NA | TRBD2 | TRBV5-4
CASSELTGYGYTF | TGTGCCAGCAGTGAATTGACAGGTTACGGCTACACCTTC | TRBJ1-2 | NA | NA | TRBV27
CASSDGTVNTEAFF | TGTGCCAGCAGCGATGGGACGGTGAACACTGAAGCTTTCTTT | TRBJ1-1 | few | NA | TRBV9
CASSQETNSPLHF | TGTGCCAGCAGCCAAGAAACTAATTCACCCCTCCACTTT | TRBJ1-6 | NA | NA | TRBV14
CASSLAGNYGYTF | TGTGCCAGCAGCTTAGCGGGGAACTATGGCTACACCTTC | TRBJ1-2 | NA | NA | TRBV7-2
CASSSPTAAGGPFEQFF | TGTGCCAGCAGCTCTCCGACTGCAGCGGGGGGGCCCTTTGAGCAGTTCTTC | TRBJ2-1 | once | TRBD2 | TRBV7-3
CASSSYTGNTIYF | TGTGCCAGCAGCTCCTACACTGGAAACACCATATATTTT | TRBJ1-3 | few | NA | TRBV5-4
CASSPTQGYYGYTF | TGTGCCAGCAGTCCCACGCAGGGGTACTATGGCTACACCTTC | TRBJ1-2 | NA | NA | TRBV27
CASSLGGGPGDTQYF | TGTGCCAGCAGCTTGGGTGGGGGGCCGGGAGATACGCAGTATTTT | TRBJ2-3 | NA | NA | TRBV5-6
CASSFRSNTDTQYF | TGTGCCAGCAGCTTTAGGTCGAACACAGATACGCAGTATTTT | TRBJ2-3 | NA | NA | TRBV9
CASSQAYRGAEAEAFF | TGCGCCAGCAGCCAAGCTTACAGGGGTGCGGAAGCTGAAGCTTTCTTT | TRBJ1-1 | NA | TRBD1 | TRBV4-1
CASSPPGAIYGYTF | TGTGCCAGCAGCCCACCCGGAGCTATCTATGGCTACACCTTC | TRBJ1-2 | NA | NA | TRBV9
CASGRSPWEQYF | TGTGCTAGTGGTCGTAGCCCCTGGGAGCAGTACTTC | TRBJ2-7 | NA | NA | TRBV12-5
CASSQGSRPGGDTQYF | TGCGCCAGCAGCCAAGGTTCCCGACCCGGGGGAGATACGCAGTATTTT | TRBJ2-3 | NA | NA | TRBV4-1
CASSSRLAGDTGELFF | TGTGCCAGCAGCTCAAGACTAGCGGGAGACACCGGGGAGCTGTTTTTT | TRBJ2-2 | NA | TRBD2 | TRBV7-6
CASSFPAGSADTQYF | TGTGCCAGCAGCTTCCCAGCGGGATCAGCAGATACGCAGTATTTT | TRBJ2-3 | NA | TRBD2 | TRBV7-9
CASSPGTGQETQYF | TGTGCCAGCAGTCCCGGGACCGGTCAAGAGACCCAGTACTTC | TRBJ2-5 | NA | NA | TRBV28
CASSPAQSPDYGYTF | TGTGCCAGCAGCCCAGCGCAGTCCCCAGACTATGGCTACACCTTC | TRBJ1-2 | NA | NA | TRBV14
CASSQDRGDTQYF | TGTGCCAGCAGCCAGGACAGGGGGGATACGCAGTATTTT | TRBJ2-3 | NA | TRBD1 | TRBV16
CASSLEGSQPQHF | TGTGCCAGCAGCTTAGAGGGGTCTCAGCCCCAGCATTTT | TRBJ1-5 | NA | NA | TRBV7-9
CSVEDWEKTRYYGYTF | TGCAGCGTTGAAGACTGGGAAAAGACACGCTACTATGGCTACACCTTC | TRBJ1-2 | NA | NA | TRBV29-1
CASSLEYGQTGNTIYF | TGCGCCAGCAGCTTGGAGTACGGGCAAACTGGAAACACCATATATTTT | TRBJ1-3 | NA | NA | TRBV5-1
CASSRGVLAGGTDTQYF | TGCGCCAGCAGCCGGGGCGTACTAGCGGGGGGCACAGATACGCAGTATTTT | TRBJ2-3 | NA | TRBD2 | TRBV5-1
CASSLAVGSSYNEQFF | TGTGCCAGCAGCTTAGCTGTAGGGAGCTCCTACAATGAGCAGTTCTTC | TRBJ2-1 | few | NA | TRBV7-9
CASSVVAGDGYTF | TGTGCCAGCAGCGTAGTTGCGGGGGATGGCTACACCTTC | TRBJ1-2 | once | NA | TRBV9
CSVGGGRGQPQHF | TGCAGCGTCGGGGGGGGCAGGGGTCAGCCCCAGCATTTT | TRBJ1-5 | NA | NA | TRBV29-1
CASSPVGDQPQHF | TGTGCCAGCTCACCAGTGGGGGATCAGCCCCAGCATTTT | TRBJ1-5 | NA | NA | TRBV18
CASRYGHLNTEAFF | TGTGCCAGCAGGTACGGACATCTGAACACTGAAGCTTTCTTT | TRBJ1-1 | once | NA | TRBV5-6
CASSLIDRGGSTDTQYF | TGTGCCAGCAGCTTAATAGACAGGGGGGGGAGCACAGATACGCAGTATTTT | TRBJ2-3 | few | TRBD1 | TRBV7-8
CASPIRGPTPYEQYF | TGTGCCAGTCCCATTCGGGGACCCACCCCCTACGAGCAGTACTTC | TRBJ2-7 | few | NA | TRBV19
CASSLQGGYGYTF | TGTGCCAGCAGTCTCCAGGGTGGCTATGGCTACACCTTC | TRBJ1-2 | NA | NA | TRBV28
CSVDAGPDSNYGYTF | TGCAGCGTTGATGCAGGGCCCGACTCTAACTATGGCTACACCTTC | TRBJ1-2 | NA | NA | TRBV29-1
CAWSPGLGGNTIYF | TGTGCCTGGAGTCCGGGCTTGGGGGGAAACACCATATATTTT | TRBJ1-3 | NA | NA | TRBV30
CASSPSGVTPLHF | TGTGCCAGCAGCCCCTCCGGCGTGACACCCCTCCACTTT | TRBJ1-6 | NA | NA | TRBV7-9
CARTGTGGSEQYF | TGTGCCAGAACCGGGACAGGGGGGTCCGAGCAGTACTTC | TRBJ2-7 | NA | TRBD1 | TRBV2
CASSSFRDRAAGWAFF | TGTGCCAGCAGTTCCTTCCGGGACAGGGCCGCCGGCTGGGCTTTCTTT | TRBJ1-1 | NA | TRBD1 | TRBV27
CASSVDQDTQYF | TGTGCCAGCAGCGTAGATCAAGATACGCAGTATTTT | TRBJ2-3 | NA | NA | TRBV9
CASSGKAGTGASDEQFF | TGTGCCAGCAGCGGAAAAGCCGGGACAGGGGCCTCGGATGAGCAGTTCTTC | TRBJ2-1 | NA | TRBD1 | TRBV11-3